A selection of T cell receptor beta chains follows, all from one sample in a study of blood T cells in healthy people across ages. TCRdb reanalysed the 5' RACE reads using MiXCR and keeps one entry per CDR3 protein. The sample holds approximately 1,000,000 distinct CDR3 sequences, more than 35% seen once. Sequencing used blood. These receptors all stem from a woman aged 55-69 years in good health. Both conserved end residues are part of each CDR3. The D gene is left open where the match is weak. Clone size, where shown, is once, few, many, or a class for clones that have expanded.

d_gene	j_gene	abundance	v_gene	CDR3nt	CDR3aa
TRBD1	TRBJ1-5	many	TRBV12-3/TRBV12-4	TGTGCCAGCACTCTAGGGACAGGTAATCAGCCCCAGCATTTT	CASTLGTGNQPQHF
NA	TRBJ2-3	many	TRBV15	TGTGCCACCAGCAGAGATCCCACAGATACGCAGTATTTT	CATSRDPTDTQYF
NA	TRBJ1-2	NA	TRBV6-2/TRBV6-3	TGTGCCAGCAGTTACGCTGGACAAGGCTATGGCTACACCTTC	CASSYAGQGYGYTF
TRBD2	TRBJ2-1	NA	TRBV20-1	TGCAGTACTAGAGATCCTAGCGGGTCCTCCTACAATGAGCAGTTCTTC	CSTRDPSGSSYNEQFF
NA	TRBJ2-7	NA	TRBV20-1	TGCAGTGCTTGCCCTCGACAAGTGAATGAGCAGTACTTC	CSACPRQVNEQYF
NA	TRBJ2-3	NA	TRBV4-2	TGTGCCAGCAGCCGTTCGACAGGCGATACAGATACGCAGTATTTT	CASSRSTGDTDTQYF
NA	TRBJ1-1	NA	TRBV9	TGTGCCAGCAGCGGGCGGGACGGAAACACTGAAGCTTTCTTT	CASSGRDGNTEAFF
TRBD2	TRBJ2-7	NA	TRBV7-6	TGTGTCAGCAGCTTAGCGGGGCAGGACTACGAGCAGTACTTC	CVSSLAGQDYEQYF
TRBD1	TRBJ2-2	NA	TRBV29-1	TGCAGCGTCGGTCGGACAGGGAACACCGGGGAGCTGTTTTTT	CSVGRTGNTGELFF
NA	TRBJ2-1	NA	TRBV5-1	TGCGCCAGCAGCTGGTTGGTAGCGAAAAACAATGAGCAGTTCTTC	CASSWLVAKNNEQFF
NA	TRBJ2-1	NA	TRBV3-1	TGTGCCAGCAGCCCGGATACACCCTGGAGCTCCTACAATGAGCAGTTCTTC	CASSPDTPWSSYNEQFF
NA	TRBJ2-7	few	TRBV5-1	TGCGCCAGCGGAATTGGGGACCGATTGTACGAGCAGTACTTC	CASGIGDRLYEQYF
TRBD1	TRBJ2-5	few	TRBV7-2	TGTGCCAGCAGCTTAGCATTTGGCTGGGGGACAGGCGGAACGGAGACCCAGTACTTC	CASSLAFGWGTGGTETQYF
TRBD2	TRBJ2-1	NA	TRBV6-2/TRBV6-3	TGTGCCAGCAGTTACCTCCGGGACTACTACAATGAGCAGTTCTTC	CASSYLRDYYNEQFF
TRBD1	TRBJ2-7	NA	TRBV6-1	TGTGCCAGTCGGGACAGGGTGAACTACGAGCAGTACTTC	CASRDRVNYEQYF
TRBD1	TRBJ2-3	many	TRBV2	TGTGCCAGCTCCCGGGACAGGGTAACAGATACGCAGTATTTT	CASSRDRVTDTQYF
TRBD1	TRBJ2-7	NA	TRBV19	TGTGCCAGTACTAAGGGACAGACTGGCGAGCAGTACTTC	CASTKGQTGEQYF
NA	TRBJ2-3	NA	TRBV15	TGTGCCACCGGGCCCACAGATACGCAGTATTTT	CATGPTDTQYF
TRBD2	TRBJ2-7	few	TRBV6-2/TRBV6-3	TGTGCCAGCAGTCCCGGGACTAGCGGGAGAATAAGGAGTTACAATGAGCAGTACTTC	CASSPGTSGRIRSYNEQYF
TRBD1	TRBJ2-4	NA	TRBV11-2	TGTGTCAGCAGCTTAGACAGGGGGCGAGGAAACATTCAGTACTTC	CVSSLDRGRGNIQYF
NA	TRBJ2-7	NA	TRBV7-2	TGTGCCAGCAGCTCGACAGGACTGGGAGGGCAGTACTTC	CASSSTGLGGQYF
NA	TRBJ2-2	NA	TRBV6-5	TGTGCCACGTGGTGGGGGGAGCTGTTTTTT	CATWWGELFF
NA	TRBJ2-7	few	TRBV20-1	TGCAGTGCTAGGGGCTATGTGGGAAACTACGAGCAGTACTTC	CSARGYVGNYEQYF
TRBD1	TRBJ1-5	NA	TRBV20-1	TGCAGTGCAACACAGGGGGCCGGGCAGCCCCAGCATTTT	CSATQGAGQPQHF
NA	TRBJ1-1	few	TRBV3-1	TGTGCCAGCAGCCAAGGAGCTAACACTGAAGCTTTCTTT	CASSQGANTEAFF
TRBD2	TRBJ2-7	few	TRBV4-1	TGCGCCAGCAGCCCTACTAGCGGGAGGGCCTTAGGGCACTACGAGCAGTACTTC	CASSPTSGRALGHYEQYF
NA	TRBJ2-2	NA	TRBV6-6	TGTGCCAGCAGTCTCCGGGCCGAAAACACCGGGGAGCTGTTTTTT	CASSLRAENTGELFF